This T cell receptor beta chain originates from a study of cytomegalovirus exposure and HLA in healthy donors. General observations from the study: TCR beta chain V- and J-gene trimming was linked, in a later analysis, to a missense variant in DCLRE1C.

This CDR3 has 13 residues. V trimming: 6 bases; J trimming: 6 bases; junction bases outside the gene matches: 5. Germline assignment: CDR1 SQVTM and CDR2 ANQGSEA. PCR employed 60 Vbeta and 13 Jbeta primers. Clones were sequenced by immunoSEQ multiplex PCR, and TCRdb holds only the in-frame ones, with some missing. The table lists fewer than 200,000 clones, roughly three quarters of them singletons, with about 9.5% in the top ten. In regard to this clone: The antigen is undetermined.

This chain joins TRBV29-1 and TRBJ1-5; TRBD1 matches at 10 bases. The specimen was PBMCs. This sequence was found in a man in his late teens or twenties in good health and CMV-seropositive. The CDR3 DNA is TGCAGCGTCGCTGGGACAGGGGCTCAGCCCCAGCATTTT. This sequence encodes CSVAGTGAQPQHF.